This TCR beta chain was observed in a study of cytomegalovirus exposure and HLA in healthy donors. With 60 Vbeta and 13 Jbeta primers, the PCR was carried out. Sequencing was performed with immunoSEQ multiplex PCR; in TCRdb, only in-frame clones are kept and a portion is missing. Of around 150,000 clones in the sample, 75% to 90% are singletons; the top ten hold about 4.3%. This clone appeared a few times. Antigen unknown. Broader study findings: Diagnosis of cytomegalovirus status made by the classifier reportedly showed high specificity and sensitivity.

The sample taken for sequencing was PBMCs. The receptor was derived from a man younger than 45 in good health and CMV-seronegative.

CDR3 bases: TGTGCCAGCAGCCCCGGGACAGAGCAGTTCTTC. It specifies CASSPGTEQFF. This chain joins TRBV7-9 and TRBJ2-1, with D perhaps TRBD1 (6 bases). CDR1 is SEHNR, CDR2 FQNEAQ, per germline (reference sequence). The CDR3 sequence is 11 residues long. Trimming took 5 bases from V and 10 from J, leaving 9 bases between them. Drawing the rest from reference TRBV7-9 and TRBJ2-1, the complete variable domain is DTGVSQNPRHKITKRGQNVTFRCDPISEHNRLYWYRQTLGQGPEFLTYFQNEAQLEKSRLLSDRFSAERPKGSFSTLEIQRTEQGDSAMYLCASSPGTEQFFGPGTRLTVL.